This T cell receptor (beta chain) is from a study of T cell responses to AZD1222 COVID-19 vaccine (dated by TCRdb to the early 2020s). Background on the whole study: AZD1222 recipients given second doses at about 4 weeks or at about 12 weeks were pooled, since spike-specific TCR depth and breadth were not found to differ between the two schedules. A total of about 230 trial participants underwent TCR sequencing, of whom some 210 received two doses of AZD1222 and about 25 received two doses of the MenACWY control vaccine. Trial participants were enrolled into age subgroups of 18-55, 56-69 and 70-plus years, which contained about 150, 27 and 61 TCR-sequenced participants, respectively.

About this clone itself: Its target antigen remains unknown. Per-base qualities were not stored, and no clone one base away is much larger.

Interpreted using the paper, the time point label stands for: baseline before first vaccination. Vaccinee samples came from UK trials COV001 and COV002, including a single-blind randomized controlled phase 2/3 trial of AZD1222 (ChAdOx1 nCoV-19) in healthy adults. Trial participant PBMC samples were collected at day 0 and day 28 after the second dose for TCRbeta chain sequencing. Paper-wide results and their limitations: Reportedly, almost half of the unique spike-specific TCRs recognized epitopes lying outside the regions that are mutated in the B.1.351 and B.1.1.7 variants. No day 14 peak-response samples were available, so repertoires were characterized only after the peak T cell response. The 56-69-year group was small, and its depth increase did not reach significance, likely because of low power. Most participants were white British and females outnumbered males, and the authors suggested that clonal diversity may have been underestimated. Conclusions about previously exposed vaccinees are limited because only six or seven AZD1222 recipients were SARS-CoV-2 seropositive at baseline. The whole spike protein was spanned by vaccine-associated CD4 TCRs, and dominant responses were seen in regions 160-218 and 743-854. After two AZD1222 doses, spike-specific TCR breadth and depth were significantly higher than at day 0 and than in MenACWY recipients.

The CDR3 regions of human TCRbeta chains were analyzed by immunosequencing. The paper's processing steps were these. TCRs in the repertoires were compared against a reference library of SARS-CoV-2-specific TCRs that had been generated with the MIRA antigen-specificity platform. Breadth meant the fraction of unique TCRs that were SARS-CoV-2-associated, whereas depth meant the fraction of total T cells that were SARS-CoV-2-associated. Using the MIRA data, each spike-specific TCR was mapped to the spike region that the TCR reacts to and placed in a CD4 or CD8 class. Log10-transformed breadth and depth values were compared by one-way ANOVA with Sidak's multiple comparisons tests. TCRdb took over this immuneACCESS table, retaining in-frame rearrangements with V and J assigned. Such tables are incomplete; in checked studies, under half of the missing clones stem from an unresolved V gene, and the remainder is unexplained. Clone size and the V and J calls come from that table; the DNA yielded D and trimming. The sample has approximately 120,000 clones on record, about 88% of them singletons. In total, the top ten clones hold roughly 18% of the sample.

This receptor was taken from an adult in good health. Sequencing used peripheral blood, obtained on day 0 of AZD1222 vaccination.

CDR3 sequence: CASGRGGNYGYTF. The DNA is as follows: TGTGCCAGCGGTAGGGGAGGGAACTATGGCTACACCTTC. The V and J segments used are TRBV6-5 and TRBJ1-2; TRBD1 could be the D gene, as 5 bases match. From the cysteine up to the phenylalanine, the CDR3 has a length of 13 residues. The entry retains the CDR3 DNA only, 39 bases that are in frame from base 1. Looking up the germline V gene yields CDR1 MNHEY and CDR2 SVGAGI. V and J are truncated by 8 bases and 2 bases respectively, leaving an intervening sequence of 12 bases.